A single sample gave rise to the 8 T cell receptor beta chains below, sequenced in a study of OX40 agonist ivuxolimab in advanced cancers. Assay: immunoSEQ multiplex PCR; the TCRdb copy retains only in-frame clones and omits some. The sample comprises just over 14,000 clones, just under 80% of which are singletons, and 30% to 40% rests with the top ten. Sequencing was performed on CD4+ or CD8+ T cells sorted from blood, taken in a trial of the OX40 agonist ivuxolimab. The receptor set was obtained from an adult with an advanced solid tumor such as melanoma, head and neck, liver or kidney cancer.

CDR3 bases: TGTGCCAGCAGTGACGTTGCATACGAGCAGTACTTC. This translates into CASSDVAYEQYF. The chain recombines TRBV2 with TRBJ2-7; the D is unclear. V lost 3 bases to trimming and J lost 4 bases, with 7 bases between them. This CDR3 contains 12 residues. Germline CDR1 reads SNHLY; CDR2 reads FYNNEI.

The V and J genes are TRBV29-1 and TRBJ1-1, with D possibly being TRBD1 (6 bases). CDR1 is SQVTM and CDR2 is ANQGSEA in the germline V gene. The CDR3 is 12 residues long. Trimming took off 5 bases at V and 6 bases at J, with 13 bases between the two ends. CDR3 coding DNA: TGCAGCGTTTTAGACAGGAGGCCTGAAGCTTTCTTT. The encoded protein is CSVLDRRPEAFF. Using reference TRBV29-1 and TRBJ1-1 for the parts outside the CDR3, the full variable domain is SAVISQKPSRDICQRGTSLTIQCQVDSQVTMMFWYRQQPGQSLTLIATANQGSEATYESGFVIDKFPISRPNLTFSTLTVSNMSPEDSSIYLCSVLDRRPEAFFGQGTRLTVV.

V usage is TRBV10-2 and J usage is TRBJ2-5; D gene ambiguous. V was cut by 2 bases and J by 5 bases, with 18 bases left in between. CDR3 length equals 16 residues. Looked up from germline, CDR1 is WSHSY and CDR2 is SAAADI. The CDR3 nucleotides read TGCGCCAGCAGTGAGCCAACGATGAGACCAGAGGAGACCCAGTACTTC. Encoded protein: CASSEPTMRPEETQYF.

The V gene is TRBV11-2, the J gene TRBJ2-5, with 10 bases identical to TRBD2. The J call may be in error: the DNA end matches TRBJ2-7 better. Per the germline V gene, CDR1 is SGHAT and CDR2 is FQNNGV. CDR3 length: 16 residues. CDR3 in DNA: TGTGCCAGCAGCTTAGATCCTAGCGGGAGATTCGGCGAGCAGTACTTC. As protein: CASSLDPSGRFGEQYF.

This clone turned up a few times. The rearrangement uses TRBV7-8 and TRBJ1-1; 10 positions agree with TRBD1. Losses at the gene ends were 2 bases for V and 5 bases for J; bases not matched to a gene: 8. The CDR3 length is 16 residues. Germline V lookup: CDR1 SGHVS, CDR2 FQNEAQ. The CDR3 region has the DNA TGTGCCAGCAGCTTACCGACCGGACAGGGGGAAACTGAAGCTTTCTTT. Translated, it gives CASSLPTGQGETEAFF.

V is TRBV14 and J is TRBJ1-1; 12 bases agree with TRBD1. Germline CDR1 and CDR2: SGHDN and FVKESK. This CDR3 contains 18 residues. Germline trimming cut 4 bases from V and 0 bases from J; bases unmatched to any gene: 9. This CDR3 reads CASSLLPGQGALNTEAFF. The DNA for the CDR3 is TGTGCCAGCAGCCTCCTACCGGGACAGGGGGCTTTGAACACTGAAGCTTTCTTT.

This clone has just one count. The V call is TRBV7-9, the J call TRBJ2-7; 8 bases align to TRBD1. After removal of 2 bases from V and 6 bases from J, the junction contained 6 bases not matched to a gene. CDR1 and CDR2 from the germline V gene are SEHNR and FQNEAQ (reference sequence). The CDR3 consists of 14 residues. CDR3 sequence: CASSLTTGEREQYF. CDR3 sequence (DNA): TGTGCCAGCAGCTTAACGACAGGGGAGCGCGAGCAGTACTTC.

The rearrangement uses TRBV4-1 and TRBJ2-3, with D uncertain. The CDR3 is 14 residues long. Trimming stripped 4 bases from V and 6 bases from J, with 14 bases between. In germline, CDR1 is MGHRA, CDR2 YSYEKL. This CDR3 is CASSPYGSGDTQYF. DNA of the CDR3: TGCGCCAGCAGCCCCTATGGATCTGGGGATACGCAGTATTTT.